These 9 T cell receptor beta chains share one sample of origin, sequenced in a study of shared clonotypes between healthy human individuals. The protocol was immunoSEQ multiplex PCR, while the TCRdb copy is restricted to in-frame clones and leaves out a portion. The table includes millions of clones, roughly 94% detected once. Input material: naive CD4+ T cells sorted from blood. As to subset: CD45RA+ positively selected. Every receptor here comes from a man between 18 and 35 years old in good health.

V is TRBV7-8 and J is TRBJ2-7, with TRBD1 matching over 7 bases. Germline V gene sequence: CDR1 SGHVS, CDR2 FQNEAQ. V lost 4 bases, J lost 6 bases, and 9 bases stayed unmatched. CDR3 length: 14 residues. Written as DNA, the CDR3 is TGTGCCAGCAGCTCGGCGCACAGGGGAACCGAGCAGTACTTC. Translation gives CASSSAHRGTEQYF.

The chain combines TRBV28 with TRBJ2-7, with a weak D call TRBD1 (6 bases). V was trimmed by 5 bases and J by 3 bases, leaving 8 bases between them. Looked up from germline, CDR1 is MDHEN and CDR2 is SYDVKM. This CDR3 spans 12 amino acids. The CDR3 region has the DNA TGTGCCAGCAGTGTAGGGGGCTACGAGCAGTACTTC. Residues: CASSVGGYEQYF.

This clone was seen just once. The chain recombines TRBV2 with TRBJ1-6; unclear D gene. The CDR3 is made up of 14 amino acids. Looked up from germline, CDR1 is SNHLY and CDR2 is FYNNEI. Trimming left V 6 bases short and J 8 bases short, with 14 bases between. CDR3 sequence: CASRARQVYSPLHF. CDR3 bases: TGTGCCAGCAGGGCGCGTCAAGTTTATTCACCCCTCCACTTT.

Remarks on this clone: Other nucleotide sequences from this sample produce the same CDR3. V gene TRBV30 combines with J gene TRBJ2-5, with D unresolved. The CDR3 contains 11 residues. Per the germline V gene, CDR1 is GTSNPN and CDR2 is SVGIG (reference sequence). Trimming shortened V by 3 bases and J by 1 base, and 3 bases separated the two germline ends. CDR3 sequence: CAWRGQETQYF. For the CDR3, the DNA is TGTGCCTGGAGGGGCCAAGAGACCCAGTACTTC.

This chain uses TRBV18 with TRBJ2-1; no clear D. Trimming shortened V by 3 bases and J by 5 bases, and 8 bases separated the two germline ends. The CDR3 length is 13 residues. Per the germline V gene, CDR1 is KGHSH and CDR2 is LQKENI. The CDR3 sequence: CASSPSQHNEQFF. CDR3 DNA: TGTGCCAGCTCACCCTCACAGCACAATGAGCAGTTCTTC.

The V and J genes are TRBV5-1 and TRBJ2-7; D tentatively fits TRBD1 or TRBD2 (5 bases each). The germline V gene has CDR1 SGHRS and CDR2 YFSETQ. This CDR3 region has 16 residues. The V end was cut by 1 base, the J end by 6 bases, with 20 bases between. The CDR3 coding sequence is TGCGCCAGCAGCTTGACACTCGATGGGGGTTGGAGCGAGCAGTACTTC. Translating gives CASSLTLDGGWSEQYF. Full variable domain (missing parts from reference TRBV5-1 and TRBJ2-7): KAGVTQTPRYLIKTRGQQVTLSCSPISGHRSVSWYQQTPGQGLQFLFEYFSETQRNKGNFPGRFSGRQFSNSRSEMNVSTLELGDSALYLCASSLTLDGGWSEQYFGPGTRLTVT.

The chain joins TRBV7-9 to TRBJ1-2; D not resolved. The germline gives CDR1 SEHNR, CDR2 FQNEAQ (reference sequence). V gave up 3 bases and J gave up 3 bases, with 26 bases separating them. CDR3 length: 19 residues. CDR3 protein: CASSFLISLGRAGDYGYTF. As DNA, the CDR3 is TGTGCCAGCAGCTTCTTAATCTCTCTCGGCCGCGCTGGGGACTATGGCTACACCTTC. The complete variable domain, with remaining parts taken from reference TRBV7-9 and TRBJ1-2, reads DTGVSQNPRHKITKRGQNVTFRCDPISEHNRLYWYRQTLGQGPEFLTYFQNEAQLEKSRLLSDRFSAERPKGSFSTLEIQRTEQGDSAMYLCASSFLISLGRAGDYGYTFGSGTRLTVV.

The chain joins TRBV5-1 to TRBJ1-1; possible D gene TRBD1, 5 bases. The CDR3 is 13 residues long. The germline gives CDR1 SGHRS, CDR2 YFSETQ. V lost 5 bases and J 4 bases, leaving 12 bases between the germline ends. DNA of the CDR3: TGCGCCAGCAGTGCGGAGGGGTTCACTGAAGCTTTCTTT. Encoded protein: CASSAEGFTEAFF.

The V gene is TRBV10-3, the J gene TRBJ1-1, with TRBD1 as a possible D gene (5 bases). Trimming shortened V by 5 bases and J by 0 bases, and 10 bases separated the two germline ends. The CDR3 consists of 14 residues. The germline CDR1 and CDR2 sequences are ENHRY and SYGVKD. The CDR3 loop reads CAISPRAVNTEAFF. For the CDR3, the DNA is TGTGCCATCAGTCCCAGGGCGGTGAACACTGAAGCTTTCTTT.